This T cell receptor beta chain was identified in a study of immune heterogeneity within non-small cell lung tumors. In the study overall: Tumor histology was classified as squamous cell carcinoma in a few cases, non-squamous carcinoma in 10 and not otherwise specified in 1. Study-wide findings and caveats: Identical dominant CDR3 beta clonotypes recurred across a patient's tumor sites, together with site-unique high-frequency clones.

The TCR beta CDR3 region underwent multiplex PCR amplification with 32 V and 13 J primers. TCRdb itself ran the multiplex PCR reads through MiXCR, one entry per CDR3 protein. The data show about 21,000 distinct CDR3 sequences, more than 25% seen once. The starting template was genomic DNA from bulk tumor, around 610 ng per sample. The authors collected several far-apart biopsies from each primary tumor during surgery. Undergoing curative surgery were patients whose non-small cell lung cancer was untreated and newly diagnosed. The donors were patients with newly diagnosed non-small cell lung cancer undergoing curative-intent surgery. In its sample, this clonotype is medium-sized. Its specificity is not known. CDR3 length: 16 residues. Germline lookup yields CDR1 LGHNA and CDR2 YSLEER. Trimming at V came to 0 bases and at J to 2 bases, leaving 2 bases not matched to a gene.

Sequenced input: lung tumor tissue. The chain carries TRBV4-3 and TRBJ2-3, with 10 positions matching TRBD2. The sequence was obtained from a man aged 35 to 55 with non-small cell lung cancer. The CDR3 coding sequence is TGCGCCAGCAGCCAAGATCTAGCGGGAGTCACAGATACGCAGTATTTT. Translated, it gives CASSQDLAGVTDTQYF.